This T cell receptor (beta chain) was sequenced during a study of T-cell reconstitution after alpha-beta-depleted transplantation in children. Study-wide points: The origin of high day-60 TCRbeta diversity in some patients lay in surviving recipient T cells and thymic progenitors. After transplant, at about two months, alpha-beta T cells were reportedly derived from several hundred expanded graft clones. Newly produced T cells mostly accounted for T-cell counts and diversity one year post-transplant.

This clonotype was seen repeatedly, ten times or more. Its antigen is not known. Germline lookup yields CDR1 KGHDR and CDR2 SFDVKD. The V segment lost 3 bases and the J segment 8 bases; nucleotides outside the gene matches: 8. CDR3 length: 17 residues. Unique molecular identifiers were used in preparing the TCRbeta library. TCRdb re-called the PCR reads through MiXCR, storing one row per CDR3 protein. This sample has some 300,000 distinct CDR3 sequences; 10% occur once, and the top ten carry roughly 7%. The sequence derives from a boy under three years old with acute myeloid leukemia, due to receive a stem cell transplant. This chain connects TRBV24-1 to TRBJ2-1; TRBD2 matches at 14 bases. Here the sequenced sample was PBMCs, taken before TCRalphabeta/CD19-depleted stem cell transplant. Here the CDR3 reads CATSDPGLAGGGDEQFF. CDR3 DNA: TGTGCCACCAGTGATCCAGGACTAGCGGGGGGTGGCGATGAGCAGTTCTTC.